What follows describes a single TCR beta chain. Its specific antigen is unknown. No base-level quality is on record; no much larger clone is a single base apart. These data are taken from a study of T cell responses to AZD1222 COVID-19 vaccine (dated by TCRdb to 2020 to 2022). Turning to the overall study: Because spike-specific TCR depth and breadth did not differ between the two schedules, AZD1222 recipients who got a second dose at roughly 4 weeks were pooled with those who got a second dose at roughly 12 weeks. TCR sequencing covered 230 or so trial participants: 207 given two doses of AZD1222 and approximately 25 given two doses of MenACWY control vaccine. Enrollment into the trials was organized by age into subgroups of 18-55, 56-69 and 70-plus years, and those subgroups contained approximately 160, 26 and 62 TCR-sequenced participants, respectively.

Read against the paper, the sample's time point label means: baseline before first vaccination. The vaccinee samples were drawn from two UK trials, COV001 and COV002, one of which was a single-blind randomized controlled phase 2/3 trial testing AZD1222 (ChAdOx1 nCoV-19) in healthy adults. For TCRbeta chain sequencing, PBMC samples from trial participants were taken at day 0 and at day 28 after the second dose. Study-wide conclusions, independent of this receptor: No day 14 peak-response samples were available, so repertoires were characterized only after the peak T cell response. The 56-69-year group was small, and its depth increase did not reach significance, likely because of low power. CD4 TCRs associated with the vaccine covered the entire spike protein, and the dominant responses were in regions 160-218 and 743-854. Epitopes outside the regions mutated in the B.1.351 and B.1.1.7 variants were reportedly recognized by nearly half of the unique spike-specific TCRs. Participants were mostly white British and included more females than males, and it was suggested by the authors that clonal diversity may have been underestimated. After two AZD1222 doses, spike-specific TCR breadth and depth were significantly higher than at day 0 and than in MenACWY recipients. Only five to seven AZD1222 recipients were SARS-CoV-2 seropositive at baseline, limiting conclusions about previously exposed vaccinees.

Trimmed from V: 1 base; trimmed from J: 6 bases; junction bases lacking a gene match: 11. Based on the germline V gene (reference sequence), the CDR1 and CDR2 sequences are LNHDA and SQIVND. From the cysteine through the phenylalanine, the CDR3 covers 16 amino acids. Only the CDR3 region is kept as DNA, spanning 48 bases read in frame from base 1. The CDR3 regions of human TCRbeta chains were analyzed by immunosequencing. The original methods were these. Repertoire TCRs were checked for matches against a reference library of SARS-CoV-2-specific TCRs that had been generated using the MIRA antigen-specificity platform. Breadth meant the fraction of unique TCRs that were SARS-CoV-2-associated, whereas depth meant the fraction of total T cells that were SARS-CoV-2-associated. Using the MIRA data, each spike-specific TCR was assigned both to the spike region to which the TCR was reactive and to a CD4 or CD8 class. Log10-transformed breadth and depth values were compared by one-way ANOVA with Sidak's multiple comparisons tests. Imported from immuneACCESS, the table was reduced by TCRdb to in-frame sequences with V and J called. These copies leave out some clones; in studies compared against another copy, an unresolved V gene accounts for under half, and the cause of the remainder is not known. V, J and clone size were drawn from that table, and D and trimming were deduced from the DNA. A total of approximately 100,000 clones appear in this sample, 70% to 90% of them only once. Roughly 3.7% of the sample belongs to the ten largest clones.

In this chain, TRBV19 is recombined with TRBJ2-5; 7 bases in the middle match TRBD1. This receptor was identified in an adult in good health. This sample comprised peripheral blood, obtained on day 0 of AZD1222 vaccination. The nucleotide sequence reads as follows: TGTGCCAGTAGTATAGGGGCAGGGGGTTCGAGGAAGACCCAGTACTTC. Its protein reads: CASSIGAGGSRKTQYF.